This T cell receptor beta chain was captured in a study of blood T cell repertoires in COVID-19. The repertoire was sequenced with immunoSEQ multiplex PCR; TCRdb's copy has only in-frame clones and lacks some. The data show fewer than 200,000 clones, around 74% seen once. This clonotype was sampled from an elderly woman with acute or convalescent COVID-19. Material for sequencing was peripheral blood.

CDR3 amino acids: CASRWDRGREGRNTEAFF. In nucleotides, the CDR3 is TGTGCCAGCCGATGGGACAGGGGGCGCGAAGGGCGGAACACTGAAGCTTTCTTT. The chain uses TRBV6-9 and TRBJ1-1, with 12 bases matching TRBD1. CDR1 and CDR2 (germline): MNHGY, SVAAGI. The CDR3 loop spans 18 amino acids. The V and J ends lost 8 bases and 1 base, in that order; junction bases with no gene match: 14.